The next 23 T cell receptor beta chains were all read from a single sample in a study of shared clonotypes between healthy human individuals. Clones were sequenced by immunoSEQ multiplex PCR, and TCRdb holds only the in-frame ones, with some missing. The sample records 2 million to 2.5 million clones, approximately 95% being singletons. Sequencing was performed on naive CD4+ T cells from PBMCs. Noted subset: CD45RA+ positively selected. The receptor source for this set is a man between 18 and 35 years old in good health. Some clones in this sample may be carry-over from other donors' samples.

This clone was counted once. The chain joins TRBV27 to TRBJ2-7; tentative D call: TRBD2 (6 bases). Germline CDR1 MNHEY, CDR2 SMNVEV (reference sequence). The V gene lost 6 bases and the J gene lost 5 bases, with 17 bases spanning the gap. This CDR3 spans 14 amino acids. The CDR3: CASSRLAGIDEQYF. The DNA for the CDR3 is TGTGCCAGCAGCCGTCTGGCGGGAATCGACGAGCAGTACTTC.

The chain has TRBV2 and TRBJ1-1; 7 positions match TRBD1. The CDR3 is 13 residues long. Germline trimming cut 6 bases from V and 6 bases from J; bases unmatched to any gene: 7. Germline V gene sequence: CDR1 SNHLY, CDR2 FYNNEI. In DNA, the CDR3 is TGTGCCAGCAGCGTTGAGCAGGGGGCTGAAGCTTTCTTT. Residues: CASSVEQGAEAFF.

The chain combines TRBV11-2 with TRBJ1-2; TRBD1 is a possible D gene (5 bases). Per germline, CDR1 SGHAT and CDR2 FQNNGV. Trimming shortened V by 5 bases and J by 7 bases, and 17 bases separated the two germline ends. CDR3 length: 14 amino acids. Here the CDR3 DNA reads TGTGCCAGCAGCCCAGGGTTGGGGAGCGGTGGCTACACCTTC. The encoded protein is CASSPGLGSGGYTF.

V is TRBV9 and J is TRBJ2-7; D call uncertain. Germline values: CDR1 SGDLS, CDR2 YYNGEE. The CDR3 length is 14 residues. V lost 0 bases to trimming and J lost 0 bases, with 7 bases between them. CDR3: CASSVAAYSYEQYF. CDR3 DNA: TGTGCCAGCAGCGTAGCGGCCTACTCCTACGAGCAGTACTTC.

V is TRBV27 and J is TRBJ2-1, with TRBD2 matching over 13 bases. The CDR3 spans 17 residues. Germline CDR1 MNHEY, CDR2 SMNVEV (reference sequence). Germline trimming cut 5 bases from V and 0 bases from J; bases unmatched to any gene: 4. The CDR3 reads CASSPWTSGSSYNEQFF. As DNA, the CDR3 is TGTGCCAGCAGTCCCTGGACTAGCGGGAGCTCCTACAATGAGCAGTTCTTC.

This clone has a single count. The genes are TRBV27 and TRBJ2-7, with unresolved D. V dropped 8 bases and J dropped 2 bases, with 13 bases sitting between them. The germline gives CDR1 MNHEY, CDR2 SMNVEV (reference sequence). The CDR3 covers 13 residues. CDR3 protein: CASVQRTPYEQYF. CDR3 bases: TGTGCCAGCGTGCAACGGACGCCCTACGAGCAGTACTTC.

The chain is built from TRBV11-3 and TRBJ2-1; perhaps TRBD2 as D (5 bases). V was cut by 4 bases and J by 4 bases, with 8 bases left in between. From germline, CDR1 is SGHNT and CDR2 YENEEA. CDR3 length equals 13 residues. CDR3 in DNA: TGTGCCAGCAGCTCCGAGCGGTACAATGAGCAGTTCTTC. It translates to CASSSERYNEQFF.

The sample holds one count of this clone. This chain joins TRBV5-8 and TRBJ2-2, with 10 nucleotides matching TRBD2. This CDR3 is built from 17 residues. Germline V gene sequence: CDR1 SGHTS, CDR2 YDEGEE. J gave up 2 bases and V 0 bases, and 4 bases lay outside the gene matches. The CDR3 loop reads CASSLAGLAVNTGELFF. The CDR3 DNA reads as TGTGCCAGCAGCTTGGCCGGACTAGCGGTAAACACCGGGGAGCTGTTTTTT.

CDR3 DNA: TGTGCCAGCACGGACAGGGCATATGGCTACACCTTC. Translating it yields CASTDRAYGYTF. The rearrangement uses TRBV19 and TRBJ1-2; 8 bases are a match to TRBD1. The length of the CDR3 is 12 residues. V trimming: 9 bases; J trimming: 5 bases; junction bases outside the gene matches: 5. CDR1 is LNHDA and CDR2 is SQIVND in the germline V gene (reference sequence).

This clone was detected once. The chain couples TRBV11-2 to TRBJ2-2; D gene uncertain. V was clipped by 1 base and J by 7 bases, with 16 bases between them. There are 16 residues in the CDR3. Per germline, CDR1 SGHAT and CDR2 FQNNGV. The CDR3 sequence is CASSLVRQAVIGELFF. CDR3 nucleotide sequence: TGTGCCAGCAGCTTAGTTCGGCAGGCTGTAATCGGGGAGCTGTTTTTT.

The chain joins TRBV7-3 to TRBJ2-6; 11 bases agree with TRBD1. CDR3 length equals 18 residues. Germline V CDR1 and CDR2: SGHTA, FQGTGA. Trimming took 4 bases from V and 2 from J; bases not matched to a gene: 7. The CDR3 coding sequence is TGTGCCAGCAGCTCGCGTGGGACAGGGGGACCTGGGGCCAACGTCCTGACTTTC. It specifies CASSSRGTGGPGANVLTF.

A single count supports this clone. This chain links TRBV6-5 with TRBJ1-3; D uncertain. Trimming removed 5 bases at V and 2 bases at J, with 10 bases between. The CDR3 sequence is 14 residues long. Germline V CDR1 and CDR2: MNHEY, SVGAGI. In DNA form, the CDR3 reads TGTGCCAGCAGTCGGTCAGGTACTGGAAACACCATATATTTT. Translated, it gives CASSRSGTGNTIYF.

The rearrangement joins TRBV5-1 to TRBJ1-1, with D perhaps matching TRBD1 (5 bases). The V end was cut by 3 bases, the J end by 6 bases, with 18 bases between. The CDR3 covers 15 residues. Germline V lookup: CDR1 SGHRS, CDR2 YFSETQ. The chain's CDR3 is CASSYSALTASEAFF. CDR3 coding DNA: TGCGCCAGCAGCTACTCGGCCCTGACAGCCTCTGAAGCTTTCTTT.

This clone turned up a few times. J is TRBJ1-1 and V is TRBV11-2, with D tentatively TRBD1 (6 bases). Germline lookup yields CDR1 SGHAT and CDR2 FQNNGV. The CDR3 length is 14 residues. V was cut by 5 bases and J by 6 bases, with 16 bases left in between. The CDR3 bases are TGTGCCAGCAGCCCACCCGGGGGGACACCTGAAGCTTTCTTT. Its protein is CASSPPGGTPEAFF.

V and J are TRBV6-6 and TRBJ1-5; D possibly corresponds to TRBD1 (5 bases). Germline-derived CDR1 and CDR2 are MNHNY and SVGAGI (reference sequence). V shed 0 bases and J shed 0 bases, with 9 bases lying between them. The length of the CDR3 is 16 residues. The CDR3 sequence: CASSYSSGYSNQPQHF. The CDR3 DNA is TGTGCCAGCAGTTACTCTTCAGGGTATAGCAATCAGCCCCAGCATTTT.

This sequence joins TRBV30 and TRBJ2-7; 7 bases are a match to TRBD1. The V gene end was trimmed by 5 bases and the J gene end by 0 bases; junction bases not matched to a gene: 1. CDR3 length equals 12 residues. Germline assignment: CDR1 GTSNPN and CDR2 SVGIG (reference sequence). CDR3 in DNA: TGTGCCTGGGGACAGGTCTCCTACGAGCAGTACTTC. Translated, it gives CAWGQVSYEQYF.

The chain recombines TRBV15 with TRBJ2-5, with TRBD2 identical over 12 bases. The CDR3 runs to 18 residues. Germline assignment: CDR1 LNHNV and CDR2 YYDKDF (reference sequence). With V trimmed by 0 bases and J by 5 bases, 10 bases remained unmatched. CDR3 nucleotides: TGTGCCACCAGCAGAGATCGGGCTAGCGGGAGGGCAGGGGAGACCCAGTACTTC. This encodes CATSRDRASGRAGETQYF.

This clone was seen a handful of times. The chain employs TRBV30 and TRBJ1-5, with D perhaps matching TRBD1 (5 bases). V dropped 0 bases and J dropped 6 bases, with 12 bases sitting between them. CDR1 and CDR2 from the germline V gene are GTSNPN and SVGIG (reference sequence). The length of the CDR3 is 14 residues. The DNA for the CDR3 is TGTGCCTGGAGTGTAGCCAGGGCAGGTCAGCCCCAGCATTTT. The encoded protein is CAWSVARAGQPQHF. Full variable domain (remainder filled in from reference TRBV30 and TRBJ1-5): SQTIHQWPATLVQPVGSPLSLECTVEGTSNPNLYWYRQAAGRGLQLLFYSVGIGQISSEVPQNLSASRPQDRQFILSSKKLLLSDSGFYLCAWSVARAGQPQHFGDGTRLSIL.

The CDR3 loop reads CASGVQETQYF. The CDR3 DNA sequence: TGTGCTAGTGGAGTACAGGAGACCCAGTACTTC. This chain connects TRBV12-5 to TRBJ2-5; D is unclear. This CDR3 has 11 amino acids. V was cut by 6 bases and J by 5 bases, with 7 bases left in between. The germline gives CDR1 LGHNT, CDR2 FRNRAP.

This chain links TRBV7-2 with TRBJ1-5; D is ambiguous. From germline, CDR1 is SGHTA and CDR2 FQGNSA. Trimming removed 1 base from V and 6 bases from J, with 7 bases in between. This CDR3 has 13 amino acids. CDR3 nucleotide sequence: TGTGCCAGCAGCTTAGGCGAAGGTCAGCCCCAGCATTTT. It translates to CASSLGEGQPQHF.

The rearrangement uses TRBV7-2 and TRBJ1-4, with D unclear. Germline V gives CDR1 SGHTA, CDR2 FQGNSA. Trimming took 2 bases from V and 4 from J, leaving 17 bases between them. CDR3 length: 17 residues. The CDR3 DNA follows: TGTGCCAGCAGCTTATCCCCGGCATCGTGGGGTAATGAAAAACTGTTTTTT. It translates to CASSLSPASWGNEKLFF.

The V gene is TRBV5-4, the J gene TRBJ2-1; TRBD2 agrees at 8 bases. V was pared by 0 bases and J by 9 bases, with 8 bases of the junction left unmatched. Germline V gene lookup returns CDR1 SGHNT and CDR2 YYREEE (reference sequence). The CDR3 totals 15 residues. The CDR3 protein is CASSLGQREWGEQFF. CDR3 in DNA: TGTGCCAGCAGCTTGGGCCAGCGGGAGTGGGGTGAGCAGTTCTTC.

CDR3 amino acids: CASSLRTQETQYF. The DNA for the CDR3 is TGTGCCAGCAGCTTGAGGACCCAAGAGACCCAGTACTTC. The chain has TRBV5-4 and TRBJ2-5; no firm D call. V was shortened by 1 base and J by 1 base, with 5 bases between the two germline ends. Germline V CDR1 and CDR2: SGHNT, YYREEE (reference sequence). The CDR3 has 13 residues.